This T cell receptor (beta chain) was recorded in a study of cytomegalovirus exposure and HLA in healthy donors. CDR1 and CDR2 (germline): MDHEN, SYDVKM. Trimming pared 2 bases from V and 3 bases from J, leaving 7 bases between. The CDR3 extends over 13 amino acids. Remarks on this clone: Its antigen remains unknown.

Study-wide results and caveats: The study found most TCR sequences rare, yet found some public TCRs in many donors.

60 Vbeta and 13 Jbeta primers were used in PCR. The repertoire was sequenced with immunoSEQ multiplex PCR; TCRdb's copy has only in-frame clones and lacks some. The top ten hold 1.7% of the sample, which has some 270,000 clones, 92% seen once. Sequenced input: PBMCs. J is TRBJ1-2 and V is TRBV28, with D uncertain. This TCR was sampled from a girl aged 2 to 10 in good health and CMV-seronegative. CDR3 DNA: TGTGCCAGCAGTTTAGAGCCTGACTATGGCTACACCTTC. Its protein is CASSLEPDYGYTF.